The rows below give T cell receptor beta chains drawn from one sample of a study of T cells in Graves' hyperthyroidism and ophthalmopathy. TCRdb passed the multiplex PCR reads through MiXCR, listing each CDR3 protein once. The sample has about 210,000 distinct CDR3 sequences, over 15% seen once. Sequenced sample: blood. These receptors were obtained from a man over 45 with Graves' hyperthyroidism. Each CDR3 is given with its conserved first and last residue. Fields, in order: J gene, V gene, D gene, clone size, CDR3 protein, CDR3 DNA. D genes are given only for firm matches. Clone size is shown for a subset of rows, as once, few, many or a class of expanded clone.

>TRBJ2-1|TRBV3-1|.|.
CASSRDSPSSYNEQFF
TGTGCCAGCAGCCGGGACTCCCCAAGCTCCTACAATGAGCAGTTCTTC
>TRBJ2-1|TRBV7-9|TRBD2|many
CAAPEKGLAGLNEQFF
TGTGCCGCACCGGAGAAAGGACTAGCGGGCCTCAATGAGCAGTTCTTC
>TRBJ2-1|TRBV2|.|many
CAMRSSRYNEQFF
TGTGCCATGAGGTCGTCTCGCTACAATGAGCAGTTCTTC
>TRBJ2-1|TRBV12-5|TRBD2|many
CASGGEGEQFF
TGTGCTAGTGGCGGGGAGGGTGAGCAGTTCTTC
>TRBJ2-7|TRBV28|.|.
CASSGPWGEQYF
TGTGCCAGCAGTGGCCCTTGGGGGGAACAGTACTTC
>TRBJ2-3|TRBV5-6|TRBD2|.
CASSLVGTSVFLDAQYF
TGTGCCAGCAGCTTGGTAGGGACTAGCGTGTTCTTAGATGCGCAGTATTTT
>TRBJ1-2|TRBV5-5|.|.
CASSSGLYGYTF
TGTGCCAGCAGCTCAGGACTCTATGGCTACACCTTC
>TRBJ2-1|TRBV6-1|.|.
CASSRTEHEQFF
TGTGCCAGCAGTCGGACTGAGCATGAGCAGTTCTTC
>TRBJ2-3|TRBV20-1|TRBD1|many
CSARDPQGAEDTQYF
TGCAGTGCTAGAGACCCCCAGGGGGCGGAAGATACGCAGTATTTT
>TRBJ1-2|TRBV4-1|.|.
CASSQIIGQGGYTF
TGCGCCAGCAGCCAAATCATAGGGCAGGGTGGCTACACCTTC
>TRBJ1-4|TRBV15|.|few
CATSRLPPQGSNEKLFF
TGTGCCACCAGCCGTTTGCCGCCGCAGGGTAGTAATGAAAAACTGTTTTTT
>TRBJ2-5|TRBV6-1|TRBD2|many
CASTAGRGETQYF
TGTGCCAGCACAGCGGGGAGGGGCGAGACCCAGTACTTC
>TRBJ2-3|TRBV6-1|.|few
CASSEKETDTQYF
TGTGCCAGCAGTGAAAAGGAGACAGATACGCAGTATTTT
>TRBJ2-7|TRBV27|.|.
CASSLSGLAFSYEQYF
TGTGCCAGCAGTTTATCCGGGCTAGCGTTCTCCTACGAGCAGTACTTC
>TRBJ2-7|TRBV3-1|TRBD2|many
CASSPAGGSSYEQYF
TGTGCCAGCAGCCCAGCGGGAGGTAGCTCCTACGAGCAGTACTTC
>TRBJ2-5|TRBV7-6|.|.
CASSLGFPETQYF
TGTGCCAGCAGCTTAGGGTTTCCGGAGACCCAGTACTTC
>TRBJ2-2|TRBV11-2|.|.
CASSLGGWGLGTGELFF
TGTGCCAGCAGCTTAGGCGGCTGGGGGCTGGGCACCGGGGAGCTGTTTTTT
>TRBJ2-5|TRBV2|.|many
CASSAMGIQETQYF
TGTGCCAGCAGTGCAATGGGGATTCAAGAGACCCAGTACTTC
>TRBJ2-5|TRBV7-6|.|few
CASSLGTGPGETQYF
TGTGCCAGCAGCTTAGGTACAGGCCCGGGGGAGACCCAGTACTTC
>TRBJ2-7|TRBV10-3|TRBD2|few
CAISDPRGVAYEQYF
TGTGCCATCAGTGACCCCCGGGGGGTAGCCTACGAGCAGTACTTC
>TRBJ2-7|TRBV20-1|TRBD2|many
CSAGEGLAREQYF
TGCAGTGCTGGGGAAGGACTAGCGAGAGAGCAGTACTTC
>TRBJ1-1|TRBV27|.|many
CASSPRYTRMNTEAFF
TGTGCCAGCAGTCCCCGGTACACCCGCATGAACACTGAAGCTTTCTTT